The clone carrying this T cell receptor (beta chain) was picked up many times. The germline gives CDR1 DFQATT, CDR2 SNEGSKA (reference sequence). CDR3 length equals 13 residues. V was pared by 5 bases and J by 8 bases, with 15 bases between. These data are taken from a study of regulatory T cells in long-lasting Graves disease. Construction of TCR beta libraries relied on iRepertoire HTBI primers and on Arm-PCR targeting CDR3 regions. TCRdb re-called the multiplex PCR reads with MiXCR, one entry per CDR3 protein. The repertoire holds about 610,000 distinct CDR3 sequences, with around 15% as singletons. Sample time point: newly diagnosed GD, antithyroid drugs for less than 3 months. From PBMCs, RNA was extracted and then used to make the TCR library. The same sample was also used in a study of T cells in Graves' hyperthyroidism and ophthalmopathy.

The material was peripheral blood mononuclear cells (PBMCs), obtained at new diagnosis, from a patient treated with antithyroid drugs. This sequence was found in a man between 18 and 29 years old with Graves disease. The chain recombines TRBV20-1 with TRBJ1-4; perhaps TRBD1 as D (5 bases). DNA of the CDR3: TGCAGTGCTCGCGGGCCCAAGGGGGAAAAACTGTTTTTT. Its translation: CSARGPKGEKLFF.